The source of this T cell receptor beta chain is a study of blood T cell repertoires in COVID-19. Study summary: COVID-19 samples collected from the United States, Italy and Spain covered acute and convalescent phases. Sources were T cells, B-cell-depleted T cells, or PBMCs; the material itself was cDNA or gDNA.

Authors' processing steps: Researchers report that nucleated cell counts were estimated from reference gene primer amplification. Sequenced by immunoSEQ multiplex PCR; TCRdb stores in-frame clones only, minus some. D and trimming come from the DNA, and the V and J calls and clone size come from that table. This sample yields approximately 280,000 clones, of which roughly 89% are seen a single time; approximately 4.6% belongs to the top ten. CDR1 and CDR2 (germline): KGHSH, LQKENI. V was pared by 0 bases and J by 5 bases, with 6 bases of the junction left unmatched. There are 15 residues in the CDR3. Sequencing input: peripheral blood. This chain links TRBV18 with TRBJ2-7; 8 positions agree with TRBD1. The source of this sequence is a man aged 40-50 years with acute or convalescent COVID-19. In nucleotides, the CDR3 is TGTGCCAGCTCACCACCAGGCAGGGGGCTTAACGAGCAGTACTTC. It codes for CASSPPGRGLNEQYF.